This TCR beta chain stems from a study of a mutant IDH1 vaccine in newly diagnosed glioma. This clone was found a few times. Its antigen is currently unknown. CDR1 and CDR2 (germline): MNHEY, SMNVEV (reference sequence). This CDR3 is built from 13 residues. V shed 2 bases and J shed 8 bases, with 12 bases lying between them. Overall study results and limits: Apparently unrelated to pseudoprogression were changes in the top peripheral T cell clonotypes.

Some clones are missing from TCRdb's copy, which holds only in-frame ones; the method was immunoSEQ multiplex PCR. The sample includes about 54,000 clones, roughly 80% of them seen just once. Indicated time point: baseline, week 1 (first vaccination visit). As for treatment: pre-vaccination baseline after standard-of-care therapy. The sample here was PBMCs, taken from a glioma patient treated with radiotherapy, temozolomide or both. The chain is built from TRBV27 and TRBJ1-2; D not resolved. The source is a man between 18 and 35 years old with glioma. The CDR3 DNA reads as TGTGCCAGCAGTTTAAATGCGTTAGGGGGCTACACCTTC. Its translation: CASSLNALGGYTF.